This entry features one T cell receptor (beta chain) sequence. The antigen is not known. This record belongs to a study of molecular identifiers for immune sequencing clone quantification. Points from the study as a whole: The sizes of highly expanded clones could be underestimated when identical TCR molecules share a barcode.

This CDR3 comprises 16 residues. V lost 4 bases, J lost 3 bases, and 16 bases lay in between. Per germline, CDR1 MDHEN and CDR2 SYDVKM. TCRdb reprocessed the PCR reads with MiXCR, giving one entry per CDR3 protein. In the table there are approximately 630,000 distinct CDR3 sequences, roughly 27% of which are singletons. The J gene is TRBJ2-1, the V gene TRBV28, with D maybe TRBD2 (6 bases). This TCR was sampled from a human donor in good health. Some libraries in this study had Jurkat cell RNA spiked in. The sequenced sample consisted of naive CD8+ T cells from blood, with Jurkat cell RNA spiked in. Subset specified: FACS-sorted CD8+CD4-CCR7+CD45RA+ naive T cells. CDR3 protein: CASSWRSGLSYNEQFF. CDR3 DNA: TGTGCCAGCAGTTGGCGATCGGGACTCAGCTACAATGAGCAGTTCTTC.